This TCR beta chain was sequenced during a study of glioma-infiltrating T cells after dendritic cell vaccination. Worth noting for this clone: The DNA is omitted, as the CDR3 cannot be located on it reliably, and the CDR3 follows TCRdb's listing.

Counting both end residues, the CDR3 totals 17 amino acids. CDR1 and CDR2 from the germline V gene are LNHDA and SQIVND (reference sequence). Indicated time point: after dendritic cell vaccination, including at tumor progression/relapse. Sequenced by immunoSEQ multiplex PCR; TCRdb stores in-frame clones only, minus some. In the table there are 91,000 or so clones, 80% of which are singletons. The V and J genes are TRBV19 and TRBJ2-7; the listed D gene, TRBD1, was not tested against the DNA. The sequence came from a human donor with glioblastoma. Source: blood, taken after dendritic cell vaccination. Here the CDR3 reads CASSSTLGQTSSYEQYF.